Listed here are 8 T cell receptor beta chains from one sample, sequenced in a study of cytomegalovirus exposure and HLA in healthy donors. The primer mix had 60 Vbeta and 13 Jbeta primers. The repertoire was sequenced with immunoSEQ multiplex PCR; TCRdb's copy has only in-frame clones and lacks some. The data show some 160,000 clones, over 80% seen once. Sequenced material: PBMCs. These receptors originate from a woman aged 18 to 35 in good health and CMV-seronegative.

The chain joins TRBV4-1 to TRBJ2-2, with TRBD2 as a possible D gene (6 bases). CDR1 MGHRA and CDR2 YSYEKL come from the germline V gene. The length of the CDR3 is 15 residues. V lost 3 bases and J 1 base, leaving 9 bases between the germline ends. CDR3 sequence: CASSQVGGNTGELFF. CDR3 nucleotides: TGCGCCAGCAGCCAGGTCGGGGGGAACACCGGGGAGCTGTTTTTT.

The CDR3 spells CASSSRGRSEAGGEQYF. CDR3 bases: TGTGCCAGCAGTTCTAGAGGGAGGTCGGAAGCGGGGGGCGAGCAGTACTTC. The V call is TRBV28, the J call TRBJ2-7, with TRBD2 identical over 9 bases. The CDR3 covers 17 residues. With V trimmed by 4 bases and J by 6 bases, 16 bases remained unmatched. Germline CDR1 and CDR2: MDHEN and SYDVKM.

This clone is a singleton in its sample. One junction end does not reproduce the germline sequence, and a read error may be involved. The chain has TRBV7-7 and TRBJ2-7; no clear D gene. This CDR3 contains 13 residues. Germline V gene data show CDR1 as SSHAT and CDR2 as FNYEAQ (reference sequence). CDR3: CASSLGNSGEQYF. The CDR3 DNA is TGTGCTAGCAGCTTAGGAAACTCTGGCGAGCAGTACTTC.

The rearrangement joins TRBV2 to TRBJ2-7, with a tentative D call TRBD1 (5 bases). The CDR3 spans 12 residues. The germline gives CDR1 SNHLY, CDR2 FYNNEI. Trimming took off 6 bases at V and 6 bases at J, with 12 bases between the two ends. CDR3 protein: CASRSDSREQYF. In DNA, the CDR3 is TGTGCCAGCAGGAGCGACAGTCGCGAGCAGTACTTC.

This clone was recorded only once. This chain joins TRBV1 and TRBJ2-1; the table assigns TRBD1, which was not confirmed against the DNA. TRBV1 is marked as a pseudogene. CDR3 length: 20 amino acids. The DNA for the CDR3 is TGCACCAGCAGCCTACGGGGTGGCGGACAGCGAAGGAGCTCCTACAATGAGCAGTTCTTC. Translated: CTSSLRGGGQRRSSYNEQFF.

CDR3 bases: TGTGCCAGCAGTCTTGGACTAGCCAAAGAGACCCAGTACTTC. It translates to CASSLGLAKETQYF. The rearrangement uses TRBV2 and TRBJ2-5; TRBD2 matches at 8 bases. The CDR3 is 14 amino acids. Looked up from germline, CDR1 is SNHLY and CDR2 is FYNNEI. Losses at the gene ends were 5 bases for V and 3 bases for J; bases not matched to a gene: 5.

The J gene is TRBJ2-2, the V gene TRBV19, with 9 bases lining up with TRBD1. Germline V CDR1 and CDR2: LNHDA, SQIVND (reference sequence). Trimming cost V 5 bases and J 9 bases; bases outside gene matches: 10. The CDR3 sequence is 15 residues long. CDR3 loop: CASSPRQGVGRELFF. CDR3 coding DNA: TGTGCCAGTAGTCCCCGACAGGGGGTTGGCCGGGAGCTGTTTTTT.

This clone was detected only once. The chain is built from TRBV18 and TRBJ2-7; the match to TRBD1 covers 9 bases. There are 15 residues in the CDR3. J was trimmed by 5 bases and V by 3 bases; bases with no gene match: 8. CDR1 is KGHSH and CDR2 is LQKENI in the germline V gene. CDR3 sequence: CASSPLKDRGHEQYF. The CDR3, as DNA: TGTGCCAGCTCACCGTTGAAGGACAGGGGCCACGAGCAGTACTTC.